What follows are 9 T cell receptor beta chains derived from one specimen sequenced in a study of preoperative IRX-2 immunotherapy in early breast cancer. Treatment indicated: preoperative locoregional IRX-2 cytokine immunotherapy. Generated by immunoSEQ multiplex PCR, the TCRdb table keeps only in-frame clones and is missing some. The top ten hold under 2% of the sample, which has 60,000 or so clones, around 94% seen once. Sampling took place from a patient treated with IRX-2 immunotherapy. All receptors derive from a human donor with breast cancer.

The chain couples TRBV7-6 to TRBJ1-4, with TRBD1 identical over 7 bases. Losses at the gene ends were 1 base for V and 0 bases for J; bases not matched to a gene: 2. CDR3 length: 16 residues. Germline values: CDR1 SGHVS, CDR2 FNYEAQ. The CDR3 DNA sequence: TGTGCCAGCAGCTTAGGACAGGGAGCAACTAATGAAAAACTGTTTTTT. As protein: CASSLGQGATNEKLFF.

This clone appeared a single time. The chain couples TRBV29-1 to TRBJ2-7; tentatively, D is TRBD1 or TRBD2 (5 bases each). Trimming left V 7 bases short and J 4 bases short, with 11 bases between. Germline V gene sequence: CDR1 SQVTM, CDR2 ANQGSEA. The CDR3 is 11 amino acids. This CDR3 reads CSAVGEYEQYF. CDR3 in DNA: TGCAGCGCCGTGGGGGAGTACGAGCAGTACTTC.

V gene TRBV4-2 combines with J gene TRBJ2-1; 7 bases are a match to TRBD2. This CDR3 is built from 17 residues. The germline V gene has CDR1 LGHNA and CDR2 YNFKEQ. The ends lost 4 bases at V and 1 base at J; junction bases unmatched: 10. CDR3 in amino acids: CASSRRRGTDSYNEQFF. The CDR3 bases are TGTGCCAGCAGCCGCCGGCGGGGGACGGATTCCTACAATGAGCAGTTCTTC.

This chain connects TRBV6-1 to TRBJ1-6; D remains unclear. The CDR3 sequence is 13 residues long. V lost 3 bases to trimming and J lost 13 bases, with 13 bases between them. Germline V gene lookup returns CDR1 MNHNS and CDR2 SASEGT. For the CDR3, the DNA is TGTGCCAGCAGTGAGTCAAGGGCTCTCCCCCTCCACTTT. Encoded protein: CASSESRALPLHF.

The gene calls are TRBV6-6 and TRBJ2-3, with D possibly being TRBD1 or TRBD2 (5 bases each). The CDR3 runs 14 residues. Between the trimmed V and J ends, which lost 7 bases and 6 bases, there was a span of 17 bases. Germline assignment: CDR1 MNHNY and CDR2 SVGAGI (reference sequence). The CDR3 DNA follows: TGTGCCAGCACCATTGTTCGGGGCTCTGATACGCAGTATTTT. Translation gives CASTIVRGSDTQYF.

V is TRBV6-4 and J is TRBJ1-5; TRBD1 is a possible D gene (5 bases). Germline lookup yields CDR1 MRHNA and CDR2 SNTAGT. Trimming left V 5 bases short and J 1 base short, with 9 bases between. The CDR3 is made up of 14 amino acids. In DNA form, the CDR3 reads TGTGCCAGCAGTAGGGACGGAAGCAATCAGCCCCAGCATTTT. It codes for CASSRDGSNQPQHF.

The genes are TRBV28 and TRBJ1-1; TRBD1 is a possible D gene (5 bases). Trimming pared 3 bases from V and 2 bases from J, leaving 13 bases between. Germline V CDR1 and CDR2: MDHEN, SYDVKM. The CDR3 extends over 15 amino acids. The CDR3 bases are TGTGCCAGCAGTTTCCGGAGACAGACAAACACTGAAGCTTTCTTT. Its translation: CASSFRRQTNTEAFF.

This chain uses TRBV7-8 with TRBJ1-4; possibly TRBD1 for D (5 bases). V was shortened by 5 bases and J by 4 bases, with 11 bases between the two germline ends. Germline lookup yields CDR1 SGHVS and CDR2 FQNEAQ. CDR3 length: 14 amino acids. CDR3 coding DNA: TGTGCCAGCAGCCGACAGTCTCGTAATGAAAAACTGTTTTTT. Its translation is CASSRQSRNEKLFF.

This sequence joins TRBV5-6 and TRBJ2-1; 9 nucleotides match TRBD1. Germline V gene lookup returns CDR1 SGHDT and CDR2 YYEEEE. Trimming took 1 base from V and 4 from J; bases not matched to a gene: 3. This CDR3 has 15 residues. The chain's CDR3 is CASSLLDRGYNEQFF. In DNA form, the CDR3 reads TGTGCCAGCAGCTTGTTGGACAGGGGTTACAATGAGCAGTTCTTC.